The TCR beta chain described here comes from a study of spatial heterogeneity in lung cancer. In the study overall: Sequencing of follow-up PBMC samples took place when they were available, at a median of around 2 years after resection. Raw reads contained each unique TCR and UMI combination more than ten times on average.

All TCR cDNA molecules were individually tagged with a unique molecular identifier. TCRdb passed the 5' RACE reads through MiXCR, listing each CDR3 protein once. This sample has 50,000 or so distinct CDR3 sequences; 12% occur once, and the top ten carry roughly 32%. This clonotype was counted many times. V dropped 4 bases and J dropped 4 bases, with 17 bases sitting between them. The germline CDR1 and CDR2 sequences are MGHDK and SYGVNS. The CDR3 runs to 15 residues. Specified time point: blood at routine non-recurrence follow-up after resection. Tumor, nontumor lung or frozen PBMC supplied whole RNA, sequenced without sorting.

V is TRBV25-1 and J is TRBJ2-7, with D tentatively TRBD1 or TRBD2 (5 bases each). The TCR comes from a male donor with early-stage non-small cell lung cancer. Specimen: PBMCs, collected at follow-up. The CDR3 region has the DNA TGTGCCAGCAGTGGGGATTGGGACGCGGCTTACGAGCAGTACTTC. Translated: CASSGDWDAAYEQYF.